This TCR beta chain was recovered during a study of blood T cell repertoires in COVID-19. V lost 8 bases, J lost 7 bases, and 6 bases stayed unmatched. This CDR3 spans 15 amino acids. Germline loops: CDR1 LNHDA, CDR2 SQIVND (reference sequence). Per the original data handling: Reference gene primer amplification gave estimated nucleated cell counts. Libraries were prepared by immunoSEQ multiplex PCR; TCRdb keeps only in-frame clonotypes and omits some of them. V, J and clone size reflect that table, while D and trimming were determined from the DNA. Of fewer than 100,000 clones in the sample, 88% were seen once. This clone was counted a single time.

The chain uses TRBV19 and TRBJ2-2; 14 bases are a match to TRBD2. This sequence originates from a human donor in a cohort sampled during active COVID-19. Specimen: peripheral blood. CDR3 nucleotides: TGTGCCAGTGCCGCGACTAGCGGGGGGGTCGGGGAGCTGTTTTTT. Translation: CASAATSGGVGELFF.